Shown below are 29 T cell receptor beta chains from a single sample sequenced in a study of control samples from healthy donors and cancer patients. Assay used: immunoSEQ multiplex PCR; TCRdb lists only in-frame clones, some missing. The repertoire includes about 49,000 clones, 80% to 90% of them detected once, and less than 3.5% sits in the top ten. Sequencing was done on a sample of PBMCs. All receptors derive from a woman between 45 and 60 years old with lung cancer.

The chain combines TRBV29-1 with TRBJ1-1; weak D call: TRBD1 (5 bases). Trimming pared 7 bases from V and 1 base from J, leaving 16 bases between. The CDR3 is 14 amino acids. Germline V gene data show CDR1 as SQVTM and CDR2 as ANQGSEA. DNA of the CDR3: TGCAGCGGCCTACAGGAACCAGAGAACACTGAAGCTTTCTTT. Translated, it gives CSGLQEPENTEAFF.

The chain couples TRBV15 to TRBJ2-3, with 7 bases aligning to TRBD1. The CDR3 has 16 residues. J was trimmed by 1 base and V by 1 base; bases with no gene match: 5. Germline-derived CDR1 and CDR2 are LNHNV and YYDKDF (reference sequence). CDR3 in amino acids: CATSRASGTGTDTQYF. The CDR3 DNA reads TGTGCCACCAGCAGAGCCTCCGGGACAGGCACAGATACGCAGTATTTT.

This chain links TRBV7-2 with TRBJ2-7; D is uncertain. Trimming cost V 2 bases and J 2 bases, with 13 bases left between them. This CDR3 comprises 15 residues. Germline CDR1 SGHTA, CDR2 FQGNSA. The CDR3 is CASSLSPNPTYEQYF. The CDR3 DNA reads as TGTGCCAGCAGCTTAAGTCCCAATCCTACCTACGAGCAGTACTTC.

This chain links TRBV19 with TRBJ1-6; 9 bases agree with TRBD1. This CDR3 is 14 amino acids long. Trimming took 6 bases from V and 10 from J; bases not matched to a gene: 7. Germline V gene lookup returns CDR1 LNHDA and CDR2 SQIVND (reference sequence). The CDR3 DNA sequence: TGTGCCAGTAGGGTGGGGACAGGGCAATCACCCCTCCACTTT. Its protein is CASRVGTGQSPLHF.

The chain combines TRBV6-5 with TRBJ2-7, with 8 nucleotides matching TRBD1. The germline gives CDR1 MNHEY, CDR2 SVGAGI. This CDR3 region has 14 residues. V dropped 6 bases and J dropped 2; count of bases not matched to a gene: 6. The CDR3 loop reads CASSLTGGPYEQYF. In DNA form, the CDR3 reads TGTGCCAGCAGCCTAACAGGGGGGCCCTACGAGCAGTACTTC.

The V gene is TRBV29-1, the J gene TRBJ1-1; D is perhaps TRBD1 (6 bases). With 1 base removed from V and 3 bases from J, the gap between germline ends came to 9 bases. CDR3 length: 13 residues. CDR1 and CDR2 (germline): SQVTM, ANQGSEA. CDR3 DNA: TGCAGCGTTGAAGGGGGGCGGGACACTGAAGCTTTCTTT. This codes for CSVEGGRDTEAFF.

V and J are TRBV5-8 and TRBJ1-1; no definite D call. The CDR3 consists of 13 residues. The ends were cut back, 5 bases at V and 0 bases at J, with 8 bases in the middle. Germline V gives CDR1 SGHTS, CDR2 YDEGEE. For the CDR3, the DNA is TGTGCCAGCAGTACACAAGTGAACACTGAAGCTTTCTTT. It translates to CASSTQVNTEAFF.

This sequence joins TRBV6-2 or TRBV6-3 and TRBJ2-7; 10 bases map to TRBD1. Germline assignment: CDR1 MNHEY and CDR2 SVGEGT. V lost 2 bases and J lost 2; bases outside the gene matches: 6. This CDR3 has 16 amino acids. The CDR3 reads CASSYLRTGGPYEQYF. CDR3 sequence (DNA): TGTGCCAGCAGTTACCTGAGGACAGGGGGACCCTACGAGCAGTACTTC.

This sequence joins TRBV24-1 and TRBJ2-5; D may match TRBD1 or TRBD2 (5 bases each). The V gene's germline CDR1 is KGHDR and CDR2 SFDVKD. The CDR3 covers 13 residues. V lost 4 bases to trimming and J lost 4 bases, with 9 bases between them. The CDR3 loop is CATSELRGETQYF. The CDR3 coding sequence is TGTGCCACCAGTGAGCTGAGGGGAGAGACCCAGTACTTC.

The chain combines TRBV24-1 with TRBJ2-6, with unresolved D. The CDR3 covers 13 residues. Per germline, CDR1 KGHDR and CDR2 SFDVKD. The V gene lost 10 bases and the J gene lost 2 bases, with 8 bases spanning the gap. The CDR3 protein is CATGSPGANVLTF. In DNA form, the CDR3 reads TGTGCCACAGGGTCTCCTGGGGCCAACGTCCTGACTTTC.

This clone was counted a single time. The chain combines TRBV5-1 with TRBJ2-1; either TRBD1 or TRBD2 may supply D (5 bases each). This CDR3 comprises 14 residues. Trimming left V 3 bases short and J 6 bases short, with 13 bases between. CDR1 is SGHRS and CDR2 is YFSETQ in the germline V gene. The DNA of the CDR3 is TGCGCCAGCAGCTCCCGGGACGGTCGCAATGAGCAGTTCTTC. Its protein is CASSSRDGRNEQFF.

The CDR3 nucleotides are TGTGCCAGCAGCTTATTCGCCTCACAAGAGACCCAGTACTTC. As protein: CASSLFASQETQYF. V and J are TRBV7-2 and TRBJ2-5; D unresolved. Germline assignment: CDR1 SGHTA and CDR2 FQGNSA. Trimming cost V 2 bases and J 2 bases, with 9 bases left between them. There are 14 residues in the CDR3.

The CDR3 DNA is TGTGCCTGGACCCTAGACAGGGGGACTGAAGCTTTCTTT. As protein: CAWTLDRGTEAFF. V and J are TRBV30 and TRBJ1-1; TRBD1 aligns across 9 bases. CDR1 is GTSNPN and CDR2 is SVGIG in the germline V gene (reference sequence). The CDR3 has 13 residues. With 4 bases clipped from V and 5 bases from J, the junction kept 5 bases outside the gene matches.

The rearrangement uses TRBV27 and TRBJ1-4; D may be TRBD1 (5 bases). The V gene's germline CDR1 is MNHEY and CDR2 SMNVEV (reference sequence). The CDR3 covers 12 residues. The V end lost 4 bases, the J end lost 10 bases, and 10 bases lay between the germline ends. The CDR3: CASSSAGGKLFF. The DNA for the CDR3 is TGTGCCAGCAGTTCAGCCGGGGGAAAACTGTTTTTT.

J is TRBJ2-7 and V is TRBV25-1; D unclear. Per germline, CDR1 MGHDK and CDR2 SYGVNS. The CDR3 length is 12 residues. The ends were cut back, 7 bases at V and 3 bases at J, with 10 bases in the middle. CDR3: CASIPWGYEQYF. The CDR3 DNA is TGTGCCAGCATCCCATGGGGCTACGAGCAGTACTTC.

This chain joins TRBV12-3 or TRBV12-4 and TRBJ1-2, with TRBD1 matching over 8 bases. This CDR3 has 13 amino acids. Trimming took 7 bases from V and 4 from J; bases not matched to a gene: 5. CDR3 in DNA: TGTGCCAGCACCCGACAGGGGCTCTATGGCTACACCTTC. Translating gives CASTRQGLYGYTF.

CDR3 coding DNA: TGTGCCAGCAGTTTATGGGGACAGGGGGCCACCGGGGAGCTGTTTTTT. Translated, it gives CASSLWGQGATGELFF. The J gene is TRBJ2-2, the V gene TRBV28, with 12 bases aligning to TRBD1. J lost 4 bases, V lost 0 bases, and 0 bases had no gene match. Germline V CDR1 and CDR2: MDHEN, SYDVKM. There are 16 residues in the CDR3.

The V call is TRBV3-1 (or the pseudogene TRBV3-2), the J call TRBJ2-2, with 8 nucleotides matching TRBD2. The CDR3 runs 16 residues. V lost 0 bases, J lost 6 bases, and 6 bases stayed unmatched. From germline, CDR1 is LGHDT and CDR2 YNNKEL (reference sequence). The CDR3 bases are TGTGCCAGCAGCCAAGAGTCTCTAGCGGGCGCCGGGGAGCTGTTTTTT. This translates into CASSQESLAGAGELFF.

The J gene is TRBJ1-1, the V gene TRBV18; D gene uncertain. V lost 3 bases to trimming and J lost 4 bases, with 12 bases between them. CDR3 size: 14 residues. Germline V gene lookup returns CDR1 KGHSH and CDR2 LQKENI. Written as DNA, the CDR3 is TGTGCCAGCTCACCTGGCCAGAGTGCCACTGAAGCTTTCTTT. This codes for CASSPGQSATEAFF.

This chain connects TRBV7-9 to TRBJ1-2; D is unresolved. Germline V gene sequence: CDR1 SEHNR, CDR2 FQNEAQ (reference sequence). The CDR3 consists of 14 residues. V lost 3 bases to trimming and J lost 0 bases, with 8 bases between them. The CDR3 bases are TGTGCCAGCAGCTTTCCGGGAACTAACTATGGCTACACCTTC. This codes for CASSFPGTNYGYTF.

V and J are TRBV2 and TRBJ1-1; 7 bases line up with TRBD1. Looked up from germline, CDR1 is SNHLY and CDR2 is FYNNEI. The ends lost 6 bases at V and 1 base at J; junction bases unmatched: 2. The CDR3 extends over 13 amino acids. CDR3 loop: CASRGQPNTEAFF. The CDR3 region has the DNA TGTGCCAGCAGGGGACAGCCGAACACTGAAGCTTTCTTT.

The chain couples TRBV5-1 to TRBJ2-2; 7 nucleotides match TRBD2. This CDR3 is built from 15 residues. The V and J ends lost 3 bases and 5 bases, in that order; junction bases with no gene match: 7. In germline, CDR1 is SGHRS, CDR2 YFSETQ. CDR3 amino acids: CASSSLGGSTGELFF. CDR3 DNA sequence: TGCGCCAGCAGCTCCCTCGGGGGGTCTACCGGGGAGCTGTTTTTT.

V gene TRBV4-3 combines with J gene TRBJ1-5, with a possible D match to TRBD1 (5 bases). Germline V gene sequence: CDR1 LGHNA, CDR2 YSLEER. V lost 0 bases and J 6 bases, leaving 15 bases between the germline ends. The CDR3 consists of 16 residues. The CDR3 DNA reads TGCGCCAGCAGCCAAGATTCGGGACTCGGGGGTCAGCCCCAGCATTTT. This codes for CASSQDSGLGGQPQHF.

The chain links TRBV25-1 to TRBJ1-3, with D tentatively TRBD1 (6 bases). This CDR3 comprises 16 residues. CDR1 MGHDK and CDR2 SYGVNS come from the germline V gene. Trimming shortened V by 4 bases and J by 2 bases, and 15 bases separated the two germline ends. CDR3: CASSGGQSPPGNTIYF. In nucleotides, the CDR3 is TGTGCCAGCAGTGGTGGACAGTCCCCACCTGGAAACACCATATATTTT. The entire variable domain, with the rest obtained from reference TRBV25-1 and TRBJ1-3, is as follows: EADIYQTPRYLVIGTGKKITLECSQTMGHDKMYWYQQDPGMELHLIHYSYGVNSTEKGDLSSESTVSRIRTEHFPLTLESARPSHTSQYLCASSGGQSPPGNTIYFGEGSWLTVV.

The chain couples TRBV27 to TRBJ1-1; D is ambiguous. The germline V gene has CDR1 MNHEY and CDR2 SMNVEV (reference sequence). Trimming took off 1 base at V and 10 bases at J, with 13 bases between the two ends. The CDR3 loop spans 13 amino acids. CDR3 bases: TGTGCCAGCAGTTTATATATGGCATCAGGAGCTTTCTTT. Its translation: CASSLYMASGAFF.

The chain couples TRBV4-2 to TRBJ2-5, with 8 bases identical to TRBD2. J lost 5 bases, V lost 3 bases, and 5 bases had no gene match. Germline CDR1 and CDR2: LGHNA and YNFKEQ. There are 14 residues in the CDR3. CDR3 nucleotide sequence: TGTGCCAGCAGCCAGGCGCCTAGCGGGGAGACCCAGTACTTC. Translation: CASSQAPSGETQYF.

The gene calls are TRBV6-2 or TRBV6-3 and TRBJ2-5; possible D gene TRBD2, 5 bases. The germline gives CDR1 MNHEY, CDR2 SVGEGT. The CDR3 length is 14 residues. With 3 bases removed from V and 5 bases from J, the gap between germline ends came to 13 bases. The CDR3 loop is CASSYLRVGETQYF. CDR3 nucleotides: TGTGCCAGCAGTTATCTGCGGGTGGGGGAGACCCAGTACTTC.

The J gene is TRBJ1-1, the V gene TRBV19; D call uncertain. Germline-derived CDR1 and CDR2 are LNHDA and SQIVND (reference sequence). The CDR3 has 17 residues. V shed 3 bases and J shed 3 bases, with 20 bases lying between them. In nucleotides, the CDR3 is TGTGCCAGTAGTATTGGCAGGATGGGTGGGTATGACACTGAAGCTTTCTTT. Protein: CASSIGRMGGYDTEAFF.

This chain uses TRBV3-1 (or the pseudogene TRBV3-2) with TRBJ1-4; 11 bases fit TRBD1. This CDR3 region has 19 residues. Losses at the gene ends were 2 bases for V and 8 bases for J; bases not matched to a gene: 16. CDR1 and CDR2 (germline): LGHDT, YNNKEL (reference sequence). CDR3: CASSQPPSRTGGSREKLFF. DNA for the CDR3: TGTGCCAGCAGCCAACCCCCATCGAGGACAGGGGGCTCGAGGGAAAAACTGTTTTTT.